This TCR beta chain was identified in a study of blood T cell repertoires in COVID-19. Cohort placement rested on clinical history that participants reported themselves. Resolution of symptoms, clearance, or two negative PCRs was present in recovered Cohort 3 donors. Repertoires were generated with immunoSEQ multiplex PCR, while TCRdb's copy carries only in-frame clones and drops some. This sample has over 250,000 clones, with roughly 87% found just once. The TCR originated in a young woman who had recovered from COVID-19. Sequencing was done on a sample of PBMCs or T cells enriched from blood (not recorded which).

This CDR3 is CATRETSGITYNEQFF. DNA for the CDR3: TGTGCCACCCGAGAGACTAGCGGGATTACCTACAATGAGCAGTTCTTC. The chain is built from TRBV10-3 and TRBJ2-1; 11 nucleotides match TRBD2. Germline CDR1 and CDR2: ENHRY and SYGVKD. The J segment lost 2 bases and the V segment lost 10 bases, leaving 10 bases of the junction unmatched. The CDR3 spans 16 residues.